The 27 T cell receptor beta chains below all came from one sample that was sequenced in a study of blood T cells in healthy people across ages. Using a J-beta primer mix together with a sample-barcoded 5' primer, a second PCR was run for 7 to 11 cycles. TCRdb reprocessed the 5' RACE reads with MiXCR, giving one entry per CDR3 protein. The table shows around 1,100,000 distinct CDR3 sequences, with approximately 38% occurring only once. Sequenced sample: blood. The receptors come from a man aged 18 to 30 in good health.

This clonotype was counted only a few times. This sequence joins TRBV9 and TRBJ2-3; 11 nucleotides agree with TRBD2. Losses at the gene ends were 0 bases for V and 0 bases for J; bases not matched to a gene: 12. This CDR3 is 20 amino acids long. Per germline, CDR1 SGDLS and CDR2 YYNGEE. CDR3 residues: CASSVGQLAGATTSTDTQYF. CDR3 coding DNA: TGTGCCAGCAGCGTAGGGCAACTAGCGGGGGCCACAACTAGCACAGATACGCAGTATTTT.

With regard to this clonotype: A read error may be the cause here, since a much bigger clone is one base away. This sequence joins TRBV20-1 and TRBJ2-1; D not resolved. CDR3 size: 16 residues. Per germline, CDR1 DFQATT and CDR2 SNEGSKA (reference sequence). CDR3 DNA sequence: TGCAGTGTTAGAGATCGTGGGCCCCCCGAATCCCATGAGCAGTTCTTC. Its translation: CSVRDRGPPESHEQFF.

The V gene is TRBV7-3, the J gene TRBJ1-4; 7 nucleotides line up with TRBD1. In germline, CDR1 is SGHTA, CDR2 FQGTGA. V lost 5 bases, J lost 5 bases, and 14 bases stayed unmatched. The CDR3 loop spans 17 amino acids. CDR3 amino acids: CASSRDGPNRGNEKLFF. The CDR3 DNA reads as TGTGCCAGCAGCAGGGACGGACCAAACAGGGGAAATGAAAAACTGTTTTTT. The variable domain in full, with the rest retrieved from reference TRBV7-3 and TRBJ1-4, is GAGVSQTPSNKVTEKGKYVELRCDPISGHTALYWYRQSLGQGPEFLIYFQGTGAADDSGLPNDRFFAVRPEGSVSTLKIQRTERGDSAVYLCASSRDGPNRGNEKLFFGSGTQLSVL.

This clonotype was detected only a few times. The chain links TRBV16 to TRBJ2-7, with unresolved D. The better agreement between TRBJ2-4 and the DNA end casts doubt on the J call. The CDR3 sequence is 14 residues long. The germline CDR1 and CDR2 sequences are KGHSY and FQNENV. CDR3 nucleotides: TGTGCCAGCAGCCAATTGTCGATCTCTGGCATTCAGTACTTC. The encoded protein is CASSQLSISGIQYF.

The chain couples TRBV5-6 to TRBJ1-1; no definite D call. This CDR3 has 11 amino acids. V dropped 0 bases and J dropped 8 bases, with 5 bases sitting between them. CDR1 and CDR2 from the germline V gene are SGHDT and YYEEEE. This CDR3 reads CASSLEMEAFF. DNA of the CDR3: TGTGCCAGCAGCTTGGAAATGGAAGCTTTCTTT. The full variable domain, rest sourced from reference TRBV5-6 and TRBJ1-1, is DAGVTQSPTHLIKTRGQQVTLRCSPKSGHDTVSWYQQALGQGPQFIFQYYEEEERQRGNFPDRFSGHQFPNYSSELNVNALLLGDSALYLCASSLEMEAFFGQGTRLTVV.

This rearrangement joins TRBV2 to TRBJ2-1; 8 bases match TRBD2. The CDR3 runs to 15 residues. CDR1 is SNHLY, CDR2 FYNNEI, per germline. Trimming removed 1 base from V and 5 bases from J; junction bases left unmatched: 4. The chain's CDR3 is CASSEGSGEHNEQFF. CDR3 nucleotide sequence: TGTGCCAGCAGTGAAGGTAGCGGGGAGCACAATGAGCAGTTCTTC. The entire variable domain, with the rest obtained from reference TRBV2 and TRBJ2-1, is as follows: EPEVTQTPSHQVTQMGQEVILRCVPISNHLYFYWYRQILGQKVEFLVSFYNNEISEKSEIFDDQFSVERPDGSNFTLKIRSTKLEDSAMYFCASSEGSGEHNEQFFGPGTRLTVL.

The table lists this clonotype with a few counts. The chain links TRBV20-1 to TRBJ2-1, with 9 nucleotides matching TRBD1. Germline CDR1 is DFQATT and CDR2 is SNEGSKA (reference sequence). V lost 6 bases and J lost 6; bases outside the gene matches: 6. This CDR3 region has 13 residues. The CDR3 bases are TGCAGTGCCGGGACAGGGTCCAGCAATGAGCAGTTCTTC. Amino acids: CSAGTGSSNEQFF.

This clonotype was detected a few times. The chain is built from TRBV2 and TRBJ2-1, with 13 bases aligning to TRBD2. Trimming cost V 10 bases and J 4 bases; bases outside gene matches: 4. CDR1 and CDR2 from the germline V gene are SNHLY and FYNNEI. The CDR3 totals 14 residues. The CDR3 protein is CATRLAGGYNEQFF. CDR3 DNA sequence: TGTGCCACCCGACTAGCGGGGGGTTACAATGAGCAGTTCTTC.

The chain has TRBV27 and TRBJ1-1; no firm D call. V dropped 3 bases and J dropped 4 bases, with 15 bases sitting between them. CDR1 and CDR2 (germline): MNHEY, SMNVEV (reference sequence). CDR3 length equals 15 residues. The chain's CDR3 is CASSLSRSDRTEAFF. CDR3 DNA sequence: TGTGCCAGCAGTTTGTCCCGATCGGATCGCACTGAAGCTTTCTTT.

The table lists this clonotype with many counts. The gene calls are TRBV18 and TRBJ2-3; D gene unclear. From germline, CDR1 is KGHSH and CDR2 LQKENI. This CDR3 has 16 residues. V was trimmed by 0 bases and J by 2 bases, leaving 12 bases between them. The CDR3 DNA reads as TGTGCCAGCTCACCACCGCCAAGCTTCATCACAGATACGCAGTATTTT. Translating it yields CASSPPPSFITDTQYF.

This clonotype was found a few times. The CDR3 loop reads CSVEDRGQGGTEAFF. In DNA form, the CDR3 reads TGCAGCGTTGAAGATCGTGGGCAGGGAGGCACTGAAGCTTTCTTT. V usage is TRBV29-1 and J usage is TRBJ1-1, with D possibly matching TRBD1 (5 bases). This CDR3 has 15 residues. Germline-derived CDR1 and CDR2 are SQVTM and ANQGSEA. The V and J ends lost 0 bases and 4 bases respectively, with 15 bases between them.

The CDR3 region is CASSGTTTGGYTF. CDR3 in DNA: TGTGCCAGCAGTGGGACAACGACGGGAGGCTACACCTTC. V usage is TRBV2 and J usage is TRBJ1-2; maybe TRBD1 (5 bases). The V end was cut by 4 bases, the J end by 8 bases, with 14 bases between. The CDR3 sequence is 13 residues long. Per the germline V gene, CDR1 is SNHLY and CDR2 is FYNNEI.

This clonotype was counted between two and nine times. The chain uses TRBV20-1 and TRBJ1-5; TRBD1 is a possible D gene (6 bases). The germline gives CDR1 DFQATT, CDR2 SNEGSKA (reference sequence). CDR3 size: 14 residues. Trimming stripped 4 bases from V and 5 bases from J, with 15 bases between. CDR3 loop: CSAIYRASDQPQHF. DNA for the CDR3: TGCAGTGCTATTTACAGGGCCAGCGATCAGCCCCAGCATTTT.

This chain joins TRBV20-1 and TRBJ2-4; D gene ambiguous. The CDR3 loop spans 11 amino acids. The V gene's germline CDR1 is DFQATT and CDR2 SNEGSKA (reference sequence). V lost 4 bases, J lost 4 bases, and 5 bases lay in between. The CDR3 bases are TGCAGTGCTACTATAAAAAACATTCAGTACTTC. Protein sequence: CSATIKNIQYF.

This sequence joins TRBV20-1 and TRBJ1-5; TRBD1 aligns across 7 bases. The CDR3 has 14 amino acids. CDR1 DFQATT and CDR2 SNEGSKA come from the germline V gene (reference sequence). V dropped 4 bases and J dropped 0; count of bases not matched to a gene: 3. The CDR3 DNA is TGCAGTGCTACGACAGGGAATAGCAATCAGCCCCAGCATTTT. It yields the protein CSATTGNSNQPQHF.

This clonotype was seen only a few times. The chain couples TRBV9 to TRBJ2-5; no reliable D call. The ends were cut back, 2 bases at V and 1 base at J, with 15 bases in the middle. This CDR3 spans 16 amino acids. Looked up from germline, CDR1 is SGDLS and CDR2 is YYNGEE. The CDR3 sequence is CASSVAPPRIQETQYF. Here the CDR3 DNA reads TGTGCCAGCAGCGTCGCCCCACCCAGAATCCAAGAGACCCAGTACTTC.

The chain is built from TRBV10-3 and TRBJ1-1; the D gene is possibly TRBD1 (5 bases). This CDR3 region has 12 residues. The V gene lost 10 bases and the J gene lost 4 bases, with 13 bases spanning the gap. Per the germline V gene, CDR1 is ENHRY and CDR2 is SYGVKD. The CDR3 nucleotides are TGTGCCACCAGGGTAGAGGGCACTGAAGCTTTCTTT. This sequence encodes CATRVEGTEAFF.

This chain uses TRBV6-5 with TRBJ2-7; TRBD1 matches at 7 bases. V trimming: 7 bases; J trimming: 0 bases; junction bases outside the gene matches: 3. Germline V gene sequence: CDR1 MNHEY, CDR2 SVGAGI. This CDR3 region has 13 residues. CDR3 amino acids: CASKNRGSYEQYF. In DNA, the CDR3 is TGTGCCAGCAAAAACAGGGGCTCCTACGAGCAGTACTTC.

The rearrangement uses TRBV21-1 and TRBJ2-7; TRBD1 is the table's D call, not checked against the DNA. TRBV21-1 represents a pseudogene. This CDR3 contains 15 residues. Here the CDR3 reads CASSTCGGYSYEQYF. DNA for the CDR3: TGTGCCAGCAGCACTTGTGGGGGATACTCCTACGAGCAGTACTTC.

The genes are TRBV5-1 and TRBJ1-4; D perhaps matches TRBD1 (6 bases). Germline-derived CDR1 and CDR2 are SGHRS and YFSETQ. The CDR3 spans 15 residues. Trimming shortened V by 4 bases and J by 4 bases, and 14 bases separated the two germline ends. The CDR3, as DNA: TGCGCCAGCAGCCAGGGGACCGCCGATAATGAAAAACTGTTTTTT. Its translation is CASSQGTADNEKLFF.

J is TRBJ2-4 and V is TRBV4-3; D ambiguous. TRBJ2-7 explains the end of the DNA better; the J call may be wrong. The CDR3 has 15 amino acids. Germline lookup yields CDR1 LGHNA and CDR2 YSLEER. CDR3 region: CASSQDRAFDYEQYF. In DNA form, the CDR3 reads TGCGCCAGCAGCCAAGATAGAGCTTTTGACTACGAGCAGTACTTC.

This clonotype was observed a few times. This sequence joins TRBV5-1 and TRBJ2-1; no firm D call. From germline, CDR1 is SGHRS and CDR2 YFSETQ. V dropped 4 bases and J dropped 0 bases, with 11 bases sitting between them. This CDR3 has 15 residues. The CDR3 is CASSELPSSYNEQFF. The CDR3 DNA follows: TGCGCCAGCAGCGAACTCCCCAGCTCCTACAATGAGCAGTTCTTC.

The rearrangement links TRBV13 to TRBJ1-3; D gene ambiguous. Between the trimmed V and J ends, which lost 5 bases and 9 bases, there was a span of 14 bases. The germline CDR1 and CDR2 sequences are PRHDT and FYEKMQ (reference sequence). CDR3 length: 13 residues. Here the CDR3 reads CASSHKAGSTIYF. CDR3 DNA sequence: TGTGCCAGCAGCCACAAAGCGGGGAGCACCATATATTTT.

This clonotype was seen ten or more times. This sequence joins TRBV5-5 and TRBJ2-3; tentatively, D is TRBD1 (5 bases). V was shortened by 5 bases and J by 6 bases, with 10 bases between the two germline ends. Germline CDR1 is SGHKS and CDR2 is YYEKEE (reference sequence). This CDR3 comprises 12 residues. Written as DNA, the CDR3 is TGTGCCAGCAGTCTGAAGGGGGATACGCAGTATTTT. It codes for CASSLKGDTQYF.

Concerning this clonotype itself: An end of the junction does not agree with germline; a read error may underlie this. The J gene is TRBJ1-2, the V gene TRBV20-1, with D perhaps matching TRBD1 (5 bases). Germline loops: CDR1 DFQATT, CDR2 SNEGSKA (reference sequence). The CDR3 runs to 14 residues. The CDR3 reads CSARDSRGNYGYTF. The CDR3 DNA reads as TGCAGCGCTAGAGATTCCCGGGGGAACTATGGCTACACCTTC.

The chain carries TRBV20-1 and TRBJ2-3; 13 positions agree with TRBD2. The J segment lost 2 bases and the V segment lost 0 bases, leaving 8 bases of the junction unmatched. The CDR3 sequence is 18 residues long. Germline V gene sequence: CDR1 DFQATT, CDR2 SNEGSKA (reference sequence). CDR3 DNA sequence: TGCAGTGCTAGAGACCGACTAGCGGGGGGTTTGTTCACAGATACGCAGTATTTT. Translated, it gives CSARDRLAGGLFTDTQYF.

This clonotype was counted between two and nine times. This sequence joins TRBV12-5 and TRBJ1-2; D is uncertain. V gave up 2 bases and J gave up 0 bases, with 10 bases separating them. The germline V gene has CDR1 LGHNT and CDR2 FRNRAP. The CDR3 spans 15 residues. CDR3 loop: CASGLTSDSNYGYTF. As DNA, the CDR3 is TGTGCTAGTGGTTTGACTTCAGATTCTAACTATGGCTACACCTTC.